What follows are 16 T cell receptor beta chains derived from one specimen sequenced in a study of blood T cell repertoires in COVID-19. Clones were sequenced by immunoSEQ multiplex PCR, and TCRdb holds only the in-frame ones, with some missing. The table shows around 140,000 clones, with around 80% occurring only once. Sequenced: PBMCs or T cells enriched from blood (not recorded which). The receptors shown here come from a man aged 35-49 years with acute COVID-19.

The chain combines TRBV2 with TRBJ2-5; 10 nucleotides line up with TRBD2. V lost 3 bases to trimming and J lost 3 bases; unmatched junction nucleotides: 7. The CDR3 is made up of 16 amino acids. Germline V CDR1 and CDR2: SNHLY, FYNNEI. CDR3: CASSDGLAGAKETQYF. The CDR3 coding sequence is TGTGCCAGCAGTGATGGGCTAGCGGGAGCAAAAGAGACCCAGTACTTC.

This clone was detected once. The chain employs TRBV28 and TRBJ2-2, with 9 bases fitting TRBD1. Losses at the gene ends were 6 bases for V and 0 bases for J; bases not matched to a gene: 5. Looked up from germline, CDR1 is MDHEN and CDR2 is SYDVKM. This CDR3 contains 16 residues. CDR3 bases: TGTGCCAGCAGCCAAGGGGACAGGGCGAACACCGGGGAGCTGTTTTTT. Translating gives CASSQGDRANTGELFF.

The chain links TRBV7-8 to TRBJ1-2; TRBD1 is a possible D gene (6 bases). The germline gives CDR1 SGHVS, CDR2 FQNEAQ. This CDR3 comprises 15 residues. V shed 1 base and J shed 4 bases, with 13 bases lying between them. The DNA of the CDR3 is TGTGCCAGCAGCTTAGGCAGGGGTCAAGGCTATGGCTACACCTTC. Translating it yields CASSLGRGQGYGYTF.

This sequence joins TRBV7-2 and TRBJ1-5, with unresolved D. Trimming took off 4 bases at V and 6 bases at J, with 10 bases between the two ends. The length of the CDR3 is 13 residues. Per germline, CDR1 SGHTA and CDR2 FQGNSA. CDR3 sequence reads: CASSSYPGQPQHF. The CDR3 DNA is TGTGCCAGCAGCTCTTATCCGGGTCAGCCCCAGCATTTT.

The V gene is TRBV10-3, the J gene TRBJ1-1, with D possibly being TRBD1 (6 bases). The germline gives CDR1 ENHRY, CDR2 SYGVKD. The V end lost 5 bases, the J end lost 6 bases, and 16 bases lay between the germline ends. CDR3 length equals 14 residues. The CDR3 spells CAISINRDAAEAFF. CDR3 in DNA: TGTGCCATCAGTATTAACAGGGACGCTGCTGAAGCTTTCTTT.

The J gene is TRBJ2-3, the V gene TRBV10-3; the match to TRBD2 covers 7 bases. CDR1 is ENHRY, CDR2 SYGVKD, per germline. Trimming took 1 base from V and 10 from J; bases not matched to a gene: 2. This CDR3 spans 12 amino acids. The CDR3 spells CAISELRESQYF. CDR3 bases: TGTGCCATCAGTGAGTTGCGGGAGTCGCAGTATTTT.

The V gene is TRBV25-1, the J gene TRBJ1-2, with D perhaps matching TRBD1 (6 bases). V gave up 8 bases and J gave up 1 base, with 8 bases separating them. This CDR3 spans 12 amino acids. Germline CDR1 is MGHDK and CDR2 is SYGVNS. The CDR3 here is CASLDSNYGYTF. CDR3 in DNA: TGTGCCAGCCTGGACAGTAACTATGGCTACACCTTC.

This clone was recorded a few times. The chain combines TRBV12-5 with TRBJ2-7, with 8 bases lining up with TRBD1. CDR3 length equals 16 residues. CDR1 is LGHNT, CDR2 FRNRAP, per germline. The J segment lost 9 bases and the V segment lost 6 bases, leaving 19 bases of the junction unmatched. The CDR3 DNA follows: TGTGCTAGTGGCTTCGACAGGGGCACGGCGCGGTATCCGCAGTACTTC. This translates into CASGFDRGTARYPQYF.

This clone appeared many times. At the DNA level, this CDR3 is encoded by other sequences in the same sample as well. This chain connects TRBV5-1 to TRBJ1-5, with TRBD1 as a possible D gene (5 bases). The CDR3 contains 14 residues. Between the trimmed V and J ends, which lost 4 bases and 5 bases, there was a span of 13 bases. Germline V lookup: CDR1 SGHRS, CDR2 YFSETQ. The CDR3 DNA follows: TGCGCCAGCAGCCCCGGGCAGGGTGATCAGCCCCAGCATTTT. This sequence encodes CASSPGQGDQPQHF.

In this sample, this clone turned up a few times. This sequence joins TRBV18 and TRBJ2-7, with D tentatively TRBD2 (6 bases). In germline, CDR1 is KGHSH, CDR2 LQKENI. This CDR3 has 13 amino acids. The V and J ends lost 6 bases and 3 bases respectively, with 12 bases between them. CDR3 loop: CASSGGNRYEQYF. CDR3 sequence (DNA): TGTGCCAGCTCCGGCGGGAACCGCTACGAGCAGTACTTC.

The CDR3 spells CAWSDRGYTEAFF. Here the CDR3 DNA reads TGTGCCTGGAGTGACAGGGGGTACACTGAAGCTTTCTTT. The chain has TRBV30 and TRBJ1-1; 8 positions agree with TRBD1. This CDR3 has 13 amino acids. Trimming at V came to 1 base and at J to 3 bases, leaving 1 base not matched to a gene. Germline V gene data show CDR1 as GTSNPN and CDR2 as SVGIG (reference sequence).

J is TRBJ1-1 and V is TRBV18; possible D gene TRBD1, 5 bases. This CDR3 has 14 residues. The germline V gene has CDR1 KGHSH and CDR2 LQKENI. V gave up 5 bases and J gave up 2 bases, with 12 bases separating them. CDR3 DNA sequence: TGTGCCAGCTCATCGACCCAGGGTAACACTGAAGCTTTCTTT. Its translation: CASSSTQGNTEAFF.

The chain couples TRBV18 to TRBJ1-1, with 10 bases fitting TRBD1. Germline CDR1 is KGHSH and CDR2 is LQKENI. The CDR3 runs 17 residues. With V trimmed by 2 bases and J by 4 bases, 10 bases remained unmatched. CDR3 sequence (DNA): TGTGCCAGCTCACCAGCCTTCCGGGACAGGGGACCCACTGAAGCTTTCTTT. Its translation: CASSPAFRDRGPTEAFF. The whole variable domain, filled in from reference TRBV18 and TRBJ1-1, reads NAGVMQNPRHLVRRRGQEARLRCSPMKGHSHVYWYRQLPEEGLKFMVYLQKENIIDESGMPKERFSAEFPKEGPSILRIQQVVRGDSAAYFCASSPAFRDRGPTEAFFGQGTRLTVV.

This sequence joins TRBV6-5 and TRBJ1-1, with TRBD1 identical over 9 bases. CDR3 length: 14 residues. Germline V gene lookup returns CDR1 MNHEY and CDR2 SVGAGI. J lost 5 bases, V lost 7 bases, and 8 bases had no gene match. The CDR3 protein is CASTWTGVGTEAFF. The CDR3 DNA sequence: TGTGCCAGCACCTGGACAGGGGTGGGTACTGAAGCTTTCTTT.

The rearrangement uses TRBV7-3 and TRBJ2-2, with a weak D call TRBD2 (7 bases). The germline V and J ends were trimmed by 1 base and 7 bases, with 16 bases remaining between them. The germline V gene has CDR1 SGHTA and CDR2 FQGTGA. This CDR3 is 16 amino acids long. CDR3 nucleotides: TGTGCCAGCAGCTTAAATCGGGGGGCACGTGACGGGGAGCTGTTTTTT. It codes for CASSLNRGARDGELFF.

The V and J genes are TRBV19 and TRBJ1-4; TRBD1 aligns across 10 bases. Germline assignment: CDR1 LNHDA and CDR2 SQIVND (reference sequence). Losses at the gene ends were 3 bases for V and 8 bases for J; bases not matched to a gene: 0. The CDR3 sequence is 13 residues long. The CDR3 nucleotides are TGTGCCAGTAGTATGGGACAGGGGGAAAAACTGTTTTTT. Amino acids: CASSMGQGEKLFF.